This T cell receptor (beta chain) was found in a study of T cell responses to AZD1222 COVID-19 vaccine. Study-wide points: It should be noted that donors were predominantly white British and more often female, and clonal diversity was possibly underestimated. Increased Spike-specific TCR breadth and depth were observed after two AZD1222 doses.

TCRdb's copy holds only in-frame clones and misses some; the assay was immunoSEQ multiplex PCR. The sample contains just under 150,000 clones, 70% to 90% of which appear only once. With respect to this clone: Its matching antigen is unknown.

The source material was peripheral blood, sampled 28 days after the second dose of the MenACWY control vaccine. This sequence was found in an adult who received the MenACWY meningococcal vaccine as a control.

The CDR3 coding sequence is TGTGCCAGCAGCGTAGCGGGGGGGCCTCGGTACGAGCAGTACTTC. It encodes CASSVAGGPRYEQYF. This rearrangement joins TRBV9 to TRBJ2-7; 8 bases map to TRBD2. Germline V gene lookup returns CDR1 SGDLS and CDR2 YYNGEE. J gave up 4 bases and V 0 bases, and 6 bases lay outside the gene matches. The CDR3 sequence is 15 residues long.